The 18 T cell receptor beta chains in this list originate from one sample, sequenced in a study of siplizumab effects on memory and regulatory T cells. Clones were read by immunoSEQ multiplex PCR, and TCRdb kept only the in-frame ones, dropping some. Here the sample spans about 100,000 clones, 92% being singletons. What was sequenced was Tregs sorted from blood. The origin of the receptors is a human donor in good health.

This clone came up once. Here the CDR3 DNA reads TGCGCCAGCAGCCCAGGGACAGGACCCAATGAAAAACTGTTTTTT. This gives the protein CASSPGTGPNEKLFF. The V call is TRBV5-1, the J call TRBJ1-4; 8 positions match TRBD1. Per germline, CDR1 SGHRS and CDR2 YFSETQ. This CDR3 contains 15 residues. V was pared by 4 bases and J by 5 bases, with 7 bases of the junction left unmatched.

This clone was detected once. The chain carries TRBV10-3 and TRBJ2-1; 9 bases match TRBD1. The CDR3 covers 13 residues. Germline CDR1 reads ENHRY; CDR2 reads SYGVKD. CDR3: CAARDRAGAEQFF. The CDR3, as DNA: TGTGCGGCTCGGGACAGGGCTGGGGCTGAGCAGTTCTTC.

The gene calls are TRBV7-8 and TRBJ2-7, with 13 bases fitting TRBD2. Germline values: CDR1 SGHVS, CDR2 FQNEAQ. The CDR3 covers 15 residues. V lost 5 bases and J lost 6; bases outside the gene matches: 7. This CDR3 is CASSPGLAGVFEQYF. DNA of the CDR3: TGTGCCAGCAGCCCCGGACTAGCGGGAGTATTCGAGCAGTACTTC.

The V call is TRBV7-9, the J call TRBJ2-5; TRBD1 or TRBD2 may be the D gene (6 bases each). The CDR3 has 14 amino acids. Trimming left V 2 bases short and J 6 bases short, with 13 bases between. Germline CDR1 reads SEHNR; CDR2 reads FQNEAQ (reference sequence). This CDR3 reads CASSLSGGAKTQYF. DNA for the CDR3: TGTGCCAGCAGCTTATCCGGGGGCGCGAAGACCCAGTACTTC.

The chain uses TRBV7-9 and TRBJ2-1, with D perhaps assigned TRBD1 or TRBD2 (5 bases each). The CDR3 contains 14 residues. Trimming shortened V by 4 bases and J by 8 bases, and 15 bases separated the two germline ends. CDR1 is SEHNR and CDR2 is FQNEAQ in the germline V gene (reference sequence). This CDR3 is CASSWDRGRYEQFF. The CDR3 coding sequence is TGTGCCAGCAGCTGGGACCGAGGCCGCTATGAGCAGTTCTTC.

This chain connects TRBV2 to TRBJ2-3; possibly TRBD1 for D (5 bases). Trimming left V 4 bases short and J 0 bases short, with 14 bases between. In germline, CDR1 is SNHLY, CDR2 FYNNEI. The CDR3 loop spans 16 amino acids. CDR3 sequence: CASSVSQGSSTDTQYF. The CDR3 region has the DNA TGTGCCAGCAGTGTCTCTCAGGGATCTAGCACAGATACGCAGTATTTT.

The chain is built from TRBV2 and TRBJ2-5; 9 bases line up with TRBD2. This CDR3 has 13 residues. Germline V gene sequence: CDR1 SNHLY, CDR2 FYNNEI. CDR3 DNA: TGTGCTTCGAAGGTAGCGGGAGAAGAGACCCAGTACTTC. Translated, it gives CASKVAGEETQYF.

V is TRBV11-2 and J is TRBJ2-7; D is undetermined. Germline CDR1 and CDR2: SGHAT and FQNNGV. Trimming cost V 5 bases and J 1 base, with 12 bases left between them. The CDR3 length is 14 residues. CDR3 nucleotides: TGTGCCAGCAGCCCGACCAGTCTATCCTACGAGCAGTACTTC. This encodes CASSPTSLSYEQYF. The full variable domain, rest sourced from reference TRBV11-2 and TRBJ2-7, is EAGVAQSPRYKIIEKRQSVAFWCNPISGHATLYWYQQILGQGPKLLIQFQNNGVVDDSQLPKDRFSAERLKGVDSTLKIQPAKLEDSAVYLCASSPTSLSYEQYFGPGTRLTVT.

This chain uses TRBV28 with TRBJ2-1, with 10 bases identical to TRBD2. Per the germline V gene, CDR1 is MDHEN and CDR2 is SYDVKM. The CDR3 sequence is 17 residues long. J gave up 1 base and V 5 bases, and 8 bases lay outside the gene matches. The CDR3 reads CASSPYGAGGSYNEQFF. The CDR3 nucleotides are TGTGCCAGCAGTCCCTATGGAGCGGGAGGGTCCTACAATGAGCAGTTCTTC.

This clone was seen a single time. This rearrangement joins TRBV30 to TRBJ1-5, with D maybe TRBD1 (6 bases). Germline lookup yields CDR1 GTSNPN and CDR2 SVGIG (reference sequence). The CDR3 has 14 amino acids. V was clipped by 2 bases and J by 4 bases, with 12 bases between them. CDR3 bases: TGTGCCTGGAGTAGGGGGTTGGGAAATCAGCCCCAGCATTTT. Amino acids: CAWSRGLGNQPQHF.

This rearrangement joins TRBV7-9 to TRBJ1-6; unclear D gene. Trimming took 1 base from V and 0 from J, leaving 1 base between them. This CDR3 comprises 14 residues. Germline V gene data show CDR1 as SEHNR and CDR2 as FQNEAQ (reference sequence). The CDR3 spells CASSLDSYNSPLHF. In nucleotides, the CDR3 is TGTGCCAGCAGCTTAGACTCCTATAATTCACCCCTCCACTTT.

This chain connects TRBV5-6 to TRBJ1-1; no reliable D call. The V end lost 4 bases, the J end lost 1 base, and 26 bases lay between the germline ends. Germline loops: CDR1 SGHDT, CDR2 YYEEEE. The CDR3 has 19 residues. CDR3: CASSLRVAARRRQNTEAFF. The CDR3 DNA follows: TGTGCCAGCAGCCTACGCGTGGCAGCCAGGCGAAGACAGAACACTGAAGCTTTCTTT. Filled out from reference TRBV5-6 and TRBJ1-1, the complete variable domain reads DAGVTQSPTHLIKTRGQQVTLRCSPKSGHDTVSWYQQALGQGPQFIFQYYEEEERQRGNFPDRFSGHQFPNYSSELNVNALLLGDSALYLCASSLRVAARRRQNTEAFFGQGTRLTVV.

The rearrangement links TRBV10-1 to TRBJ2-1; 9 bases line up with TRBD2. This CDR3 comprises 15 residues. The V segment lost 3 bases and the J segment 7 bases; nucleotides outside the gene matches: 7. The germline V gene encodes CDR1 WNHNN and CDR2 SYGVQD (reference sequence). CDR3 sequence (DNA): TGCGCCAGCAGTGACGGCGGGAGGGCCAGGAATGAGCAGTTCTTC. Translating gives CASSDGGRARNEQFF.

This clone appeared a few times. The rearrangement uses TRBV20-1 and TRBJ1-2; D is unclear. CDR3 length equals 10 residues. Per germline, CDR1 DFQATT and CDR2 SNEGSKA (reference sequence). Trimming removed 1 base from V and 8 bases from J, with 5 bases in between. CDR3 DNA: TGCAGTGCTAGAGGCGGGGGCTACACCTTC. Translating gives CSARGGGYTF.

The gene calls are TRBV19 and TRBJ2-6; no firm D call. The length of the CDR3 is 13 residues. Deletions cut 7 bases from V and 2 bases from J, with 6 bases between. From germline, CDR1 is LNHDA and CDR2 SQIVND (reference sequence). In DNA, the CDR3 is TGTGCCAGTACTCCTCCTGGGGCCAACGTCCTGACTTTC. It encodes CASTPPGANVLTF.

The chain employs TRBV28 and TRBJ1-6, with D tentatively TRBD1 (6 bases). The CDR3 covers 15 residues. CDR1 and CDR2 from the germline V gene are MDHEN and SYDVKM. Trimming left V 6 bases short and J 3 bases short, with 12 bases between. CDR3 sequence (DNA): TGTGCCAGCAGCCGAATAGGGGGCTATAATTCACCCCTCCACTTT. It codes for CASSRIGGYNSPLHF.

The rearrangement uses TRBV2 and TRBJ1-1, with TRBD1 as a possible D gene (6 bases). The ends were cut back, 7 bases at V and 1 base at J, with 13 bases in the middle. This CDR3 contains 14 residues. CDR1 and CDR2 (germline): SNHLY, FYNNEI. The CDR3 loop reads CASKGRGSNTEAFF. The DNA for the CDR3 is TGTGCCAGCAAGGGCAGGGGTTCGAACACTGAAGCTTTCTTT.

The chain joins TRBV4-2 to TRBJ2-5; TRBD1 matches at 8 bases. V lost 2 bases and J lost 5; bases outside the gene matches: 1. This CDR3 is 13 amino acids long. Looked up from germline, CDR1 is LGHNA and CDR2 is YNFKEQ. In nucleotides, the CDR3 is TGTGCCAGCAGCCAACGGGACAGGGAGACCCAGTACTTC. Its translation is CASSQRDRETQYF.